The clone carrying this TCR beta chain has a count of ten or more. The antigen is unknown. This CDR3 has 15 amino acids. Trimming took off 1 base at V and 1 base at J, with 11 bases between the two ends. The V gene's germline CDR1 is LGHNA and CDR2 YNFKEQ. This sample stems from a study of T cells in Graves' hyperthyroidism and ophthalmopathy. Reasons for excluding patients were uncontrolled infection, other autoimmune disease, pregnancy or lactation. Clinical symptoms, serum thyroxine and TRAb, thyroid ultrasound and orbital computed tomography together formed the diagnostic basis. Researchers amplified the TCR beta CDR3 regions from RNA transcripts. Carried out on the TCR CDR3, a first-round RT-PCR used the HTBI primer set. Using its own MiXCR run on the multiplex PCR reads, TCRdb lists one record per CDR3 protein. The table has around 690,000 distinct CDR3 sequences, under 25% seen once; the top ten hold under 35%.

Regarding the study as a whole: Researchers found most expanded thyroid clonotypes above 0.001 in blood as well.

The source of this sequence is a man aged 30-40 years with Graves' ophthalmopathy. Sequencing was carried out using blood. The V call is TRBV4-2, the J call TRBJ2-7, with D maybe TRBD2 (5 bases). The CDR3 nucleotides are TGTGCCAGCAGCCAAGGGCCCGGGGAGTCCTACGAGCAGTACTTC. Translation gives CASSQGPGESYEQYF.